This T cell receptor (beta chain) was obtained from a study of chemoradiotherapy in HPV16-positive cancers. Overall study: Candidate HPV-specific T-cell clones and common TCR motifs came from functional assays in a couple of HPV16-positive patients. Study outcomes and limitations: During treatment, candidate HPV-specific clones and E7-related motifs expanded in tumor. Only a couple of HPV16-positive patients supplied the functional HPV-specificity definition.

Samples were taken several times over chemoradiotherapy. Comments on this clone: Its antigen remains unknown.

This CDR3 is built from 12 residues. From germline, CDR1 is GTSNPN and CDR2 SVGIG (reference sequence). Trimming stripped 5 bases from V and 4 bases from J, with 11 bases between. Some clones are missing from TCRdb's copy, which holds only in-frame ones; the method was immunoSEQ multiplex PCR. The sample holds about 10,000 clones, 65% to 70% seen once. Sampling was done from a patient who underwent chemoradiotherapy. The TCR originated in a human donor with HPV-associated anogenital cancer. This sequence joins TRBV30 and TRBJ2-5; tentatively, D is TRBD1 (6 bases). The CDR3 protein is CAWGRQVETQYF. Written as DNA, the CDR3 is TGTGCCTGGGGAAGACAGGTAGAGACCCAGTACTTC. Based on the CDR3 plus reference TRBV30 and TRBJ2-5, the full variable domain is SQTIHQWPATLVQPVGSPLSLECTVEGTSNPNLYWYRQAAGRGLQLLFYSVGIGQISSEVPQNLSASRPQDRQFILSSKKLLLSDSGFYLCAWGRQVETQYFGPGTRLLVL.